Shown below are 24 T cell receptor beta chains from a single sample sequenced in a study of vaccination effects on CD4 cells after COVID-19. Isolation of CD4+ T cells took place after less than 12 days of culture. These TCRs' antigens remain unknown. The repertoire was sequenced with immunoSEQ multiplex PCR; TCRdb's copy has only in-frame clones and lacks some. Of around 50,000 clones listed, about 76% are singletons. This specimen was CD4+ T cells from PBMCs cultured without peptide, taken before COVID-19 vaccination. These receptors all come from a human donor who had a prior SARS-CoV-2 infection.

This chain joins TRBV15 and TRBJ1-5; D is unclear. Germline assignment: CDR1 LNHNV and CDR2 YYDKDF (reference sequence). Trimming pared 1 base from V and 6 bases from J, leaving 13 bases between. CDR3 size: 15 residues. Here the CDR3 reads CATSRGSTMGQPQHF. Written as DNA, the CDR3 is TGTGCCACCAGCAGAGGGTCGACAATGGGTCAGCCCCAGCATTTT.

This clone has just one count. This rearrangement joins TRBV6-5 to TRBJ2-1, with 9 bases matching TRBD2. Trimming removed 7 bases from V and 8 bases from J; junction bases left unmatched: 6. CDR3 size: 13 residues. Germline V gene data show CDR1 as MNHEY and CDR2 as SVGAGI. CDR3 in DNA: TGTGCCAGCATAAGTAGCGGGGGCTATGAGCAGTTCTTC. This encodes CASISSGGYEQFF.

The rearrangement links TRBV5-1 to TRBJ2-7, with D possibly matching TRBD1 (5 bases). This CDR3 is 16 amino acids long. V dropped 4 bases and J dropped 2 bases, with 19 bases sitting between them. Germline V gene sequence: CDR1 SGHRS, CDR2 YFSETQ. CDR3 in amino acids: CASSKSSGRAPYEQYF. The CDR3 DNA reads as TGCGCCAGCAGCAAAAGCTCCGGCAGGGCCCCCTACGAGCAGTACTTC.

The rearrangement uses TRBV5-1 and TRBJ2-2; the D is unclear. Trimming left V 4 bases short and J 5 bases short, with 6 bases between. The CDR3 has 12 residues. Germline CDR1 SGHRS, CDR2 YFSETQ. For the CDR3, the DNA is TGCGCCAGCAGCGTGAGTACCGGGGAGCTGTTTTTT. Encoded protein: CASSVSTGELFF.

This chain joins TRBV5-1 and TRBJ2-7; D call uncertain. The germline V and J ends were trimmed by 5 bases and 0 bases, with 12 bases remaining between them. The CDR3 sequence is 14 residues long. Germline V gene lookup returns CDR1 SGHRS and CDR2 YFSETQ. CDR3 DNA sequence: TGCGCCAGCAGTGTCCGTTCGGGCTCCTACGAGCAGTACTTC. Amino acid sequence: CASSVRSGSYEQYF.

This chain links TRBV27 with TRBJ2-5; TRBD2 matches at 11 bases. This CDR3 has 17 residues. V lost 7 bases to trimming and J lost 5 bases; unmatched junction nucleotides: 15. Looked up from germline, CDR1 is MNHEY and CDR2 is SMNVEV (reference sequence). For the CDR3, the DNA is TGTGCCAGCATGGGTAGCGGGGGGGCCGCGAGGCGGGAGACCCAGTACTTC. The encoded protein is CASMGSGGAARRETQYF.

The chain uses TRBV7-9 and TRBJ2-3, with no clear D. V gave up 2 bases and J gave up 2 bases, with 5 bases separating them. Germline CDR1 is SEHNR and CDR2 is FQNEAQ (reference sequence). This CDR3 comprises 13 residues. The CDR3 nucleotides are TGTGCCAGCAGCTTATTGGTCACAGATACGCAGTATTTT. Protein sequence: CASSLLVTDTQYF.

The CDR3 region is CASNSRRGGMNTEAFF. The CDR3 DNA reads TGTGCCAGTAATAGCAGGAGAGGGGGCATGAACACTGAAGCTTTCTTT. This chain links TRBV19 with TRBJ1-1, with 7 bases lining up with TRBD1. Germline V gives CDR1 LNHDA, CDR2 SQIVND (reference sequence). CDR3 length: 16 amino acids. Unmatched junction bases numbered 11, after V lost 7 bases and J lost 0 bases.

This sequence joins TRBV19 and TRBJ1-6, with D tentatively TRBD1 (6 bases). This CDR3 is 15 amino acids long. Germline V gene sequence: CDR1 LNHDA, CDR2 SQIVND (reference sequence). The germline V and J ends were trimmed by 7 bases and 6 bases, with 16 bases remaining between them. CDR3 coding DNA: TGTGCCAGTAAGGAGGTGGGACACAGTAATTCACCCCTCCACTTT. This translates into CASKEVGHSNSPLHF.

V and J are TRBV4-3 and TRBJ2-1; perhaps TRBD2 as D (5 bases). V lost 4 bases to trimming and J lost 8 bases, with 15 bases between them. The germline CDR1 and CDR2 sequences are LGHNA and YSLEER. The CDR3 totals 14 residues. In DNA form, the CDR3 reads TGCGCCAGCAGCCCCGGACTCGACGGGGATGAGCAGTTCTTC. Translating gives CASSPGLDGDEQFF.

This clone was counted once. The chain joins TRBV11-1 to TRBJ2-7; 12 nucleotides agree with TRBD2. The CDR3 is 16 amino acids. CDR1 is SGHAT, CDR2 FQDESV, per germline (reference sequence). V lost 4 bases and J lost 4; bases outside the gene matches: 8. CDR3 region: CASSSPLAGGPYEQYF. The CDR3 region has the DNA TGTGCCAGCAGCTCGCCTCTAGCGGGAGGGCCATACGAGCAGTACTTC. The whole variable domain, filled in from reference TRBV11-1 and TRBJ2-7, reads EAEVAQSPRYKITEKSQAVAFWCDPISGHATLYWYRQILGQGPELLVQFQDESVVDDSQLPKDRFSAERLKGVDSTLKIQPAELGDSAMYLCASSSPLAGGPYEQYFGPGTRLTVT.

The V and J genes are TRBV5-1 and TRBJ2-1; D not certain. Trimming stripped 3 bases from V and 7 bases from J, with 5 bases between. Germline loops: CDR1 SGHRS, CDR2 YFSETQ. The CDR3 consists of 11 residues. CDR3 residues: CASSSWNEQFF. CDR3 DNA sequence: TGCGCCAGCAGCTCTTGGAATGAGCAGTTCTTC.

This chain joins TRBV6-5 and TRBJ1-3; no reliable D call. This CDR3 is 15 amino acids long. Germline loops: CDR1 MNHEY, CDR2 SVGAGI. Trimming took off 2 bases at V and 7 bases at J, with 15 bases between the two ends. The CDR3 here is CASSYTRPPANTIYF. The CDR3 nucleotides are TGTGCCAGCAGTTACACCAGACCCCCGGCTAACACCATATATTTT.

This clone is a singleton in its sample. V gene TRBV11-2 combines with J gene TRBJ2-3, with D perhaps TRBD1 or TRBD2 (7 bases each). Between the trimmed V and J ends, which lost 1 base and 6 bases, there was a span of 23 bases. This CDR3 has 18 residues. Germline V gives CDR1 SGHAT, CDR2 FQNNGV. The CDR3 DNA reads TGTGCCAGCAGCTTAGTCGCCTGGGCAGGGGGGGAAAGGGATACGCAGTATTTT. Its protein is CASSLVAWAGGERDTQYF.

This sequence joins TRBV6-6 and TRBJ2-7; D is unclear. Trimming stripped 4 bases from V and 6 bases from J, with 10 bases between. This CDR3 is 12 amino acids long. Germline-derived CDR1 and CDR2 are MNHNY and SVGAGI (reference sequence). The CDR3 DNA reads as TGTGCCAGCAGTTCGATAGCAAGCGAGCAGTACTTC. Its translation is CASSSIASEQYF.

The chain is built from TRBV6-6 and TRBJ1-4; TRBD1 might be the D (5 bases). The V end was cut by 4 bases, the J end by 5 bases, with 11 bases between. Germline V CDR1 and CDR2: MNHNY, SVGAGI (reference sequence). The CDR3 is 14 residues long. DNA for the CDR3: TGTGCCAGCAGTTTTCAGGGCAGAAATGAAAAACTGTTTTTT. The encoded protein is CASSFQGRNEKLFF.

The chain couples TRBV3-1 (or the pseudogene TRBV3-2) to TRBJ2-3; 13 bases fit TRBD2. This CDR3 region has 17 residues. Germline-derived CDR1 and CDR2 are LGHDT and YNNKEL (reference sequence). The ends lost 4 bases at V and 0 bases at J; junction bases unmatched: 4. The DNA for the CDR3 is TGTGCCAGCAGCCGATGGACTAGCGGGGGAAGCACAGATACGCAGTATTTT. It encodes CASSRWTSGGSTDTQYF.

The chain combines TRBV4-1 with TRBJ2-7; 7 bases match TRBD1. V dropped 0 bases and J dropped 3; count of bases not matched to a gene: 5. The CDR3 has 15 residues. Germline CDR1 MGHRA, CDR2 YSYEKL. The CDR3 is CASSQDNRGYYEQYF. CDR3 DNA: TGCGCCAGCAGCCAAGATAACAGGGGCTACTACGAGCAGTACTTC.

In its sample, this clone was seen a few times. The chain uses TRBV2 and TRBJ1-6; D call uncertain. CDR3 size: 14 residues. Looked up from germline, CDR1 is SNHLY and CDR2 is FYNNEI. V dropped 5 bases and J dropped 5 bases, with 10 bases sitting between them. The CDR3 sequence is CASSYRGNNSPLHF. The CDR3, as DNA: TGTGCCAGCAGTTATCGAGGCAATAATTCACCCCTCCACTTT.

The chain combines TRBV6-5 with TRBJ2-7; D perhaps matches TRBD2 (6 bases). The germline CDR1 and CDR2 sequences are MNHEY and SVGAGI. This CDR3 is built from 12 residues. V gave up 6 bases and J gave up 3 bases, with 9 bases separating them. The chain's CDR3 is CASSWGDYEQYF. CDR3 DNA sequence: TGTGCCAGCAGCTGGGGGGACTACGAGCAGTACTTC.

This chain joins TRBV5-5 and TRBJ2-5; 7 nucleotides agree with TRBD2. CDR3 length equals 16 residues. The germline CDR1 and CDR2 sequences are SGHKS and YYEKEE (reference sequence). The trim removed 2 bases at V and 4 bases at J, leaving 11 bases unmatched. The CDR3 DNA reads as TGTGCCAGCAGCTTTATTCTGGCTAGCGGTTTAGAGACCCAGTACTTC. This codes for CASSFILASGLETQYF.

This rearrangement joins TRBV7-3 to TRBJ2-3; 12 bases align to TRBD2. This CDR3 region has 16 residues. Germline loops: CDR1 SGHTA, CDR2 FQGTGA. Trimming at V came to 5 bases and at J to 5 bases, leaving 8 bases not matched to a gene. CDR3 region: CASSHLAGGREDTQYF. CDR3 sequence (DNA): TGTGCCAGCAGCCATCTAGCGGGAGGGCGAGAAGATACGCAGTATTTT.

V gene TRBV5-4 combines with J gene TRBJ1-2, with 10 nucleotides matching TRBD1. The V gene's germline CDR1 is SGHNT and CDR2 YYREEE (reference sequence). After removal of 5 bases from V and 5 bases from J, the junction contained 6 bases not matched to a gene. This CDR3 comprises 14 residues. CDR3 sequence: CASRAGTGEYGYTF. The CDR3 bases are TGTGCCAGCAGGGCTGGGACAGGGGAATATGGCTACACCTTC.

CDR3 sequence: CASSWSANYGYTF. The CDR3 DNA follows: TGCGCCAGCAGTTGGTCAGCTAACTATGGCTACACCTTC. The V gene is TRBV5-1, the J gene TRBJ1-2; D is uncertain. The germline gives CDR1 SGHRS, CDR2 YFSETQ. The ends were cut back, 5 bases at V and 0 bases at J, with 8 bases in the middle. This CDR3 has 13 amino acids.